The next 5 T cell receptor beta chains were all read from a single sample in a study of OX40 agonist ivuxolimab in advanced cancers. The repertoire was sequenced with immunoSEQ multiplex PCR; TCRdb's copy has only in-frame clones and lacks some. The data contain more than 75,000 clones, 75% to 90% of them seen just once; the ten biggest clones take up about 0.22%. Sample: CD4+ or CD8+ T cells sorted from blood, taken in a trial of the OX40 agonist ivuxolimab. The receptors originated from an adult with an advanced solid tumor such as melanoma, head and neck, liver or kidney cancer.

This clone was detected a few times. The V call is TRBV19, the J call TRBJ2-4, with TRBD1 matching over 8 bases. The germline CDR1 and CDR2 sequences are LNHDA and SQIVND (reference sequence). The CDR3 totals 14 residues. J was trimmed by 9 bases and V by 2 bases; bases with no gene match: 6. The CDR3 protein is CASSIQGARGIQYF. In DNA form, the CDR3 reads TGTGCCAGTAGTATACAGGGGGCTAGAGGCATTCAGTACTTC.

J is TRBJ1-1 and V is TRBV5-1, with D uncertain. This CDR3 has 14 amino acids. Deletions cut 0 bases from V and 1 base from J, with 7 bases between. From germline, CDR1 is SGHRS and CDR2 YFSETQ. The CDR3 sequence is CASSLGVGNTEAFF. The CDR3 DNA follows: TGCGCCAGCAGCTTGGGTGTGGGGAACACTGAAGCTTTCTTT.

This clone was seen a few times. The chain is built from TRBV5-5 and TRBJ1-1; maybe TRBD1 (5 bases). The CDR3 loop spans 16 amino acids. Between the trimmed V and J ends, which lost 1 base and 5 bases, there was a span of 18 bases. CDR1 is SGHKS, CDR2 YYEKEE, per germline (reference sequence). This CDR3 reads CASSLLGGFLATEAFF. The CDR3 DNA reads TGTGCCAGCAGCTTGCTTGGGGGTTTCCTTGCAACTGAAGCTTTCTTT.

Written as DNA, the CDR3 is TGTGCCAGCAGTTCACCGGGACAGGGTAAGGATGAGCAGTTCTTC. Translated: CASSSPGQGKDEQFF. This sequence joins TRBV6-5 and TRBJ2-1, with 9 bases lining up with TRBD1. The CDR3 has 15 residues. V shed 4 bases and J 8 bases; nucleotides not matched to a gene: 9. Germline values: CDR1 MNHEY, CDR2 SVGAGI.

J is TRBJ2-1 and V is TRBV4-1; 7 bases map to TRBD1. The germline V gene encodes CDR1 MGHRA and CDR2 YSYEKL. Unmatched junction bases numbered 2, after V lost 3 bases and J lost 0 bases. This CDR3 comprises 15 residues. The CDR3 bases are TGCGCCAGCAGCCAGACAGGGAGCTCCTACAATGAGCAGTTCTTC. This encodes CASSQTGSSYNEQFF.